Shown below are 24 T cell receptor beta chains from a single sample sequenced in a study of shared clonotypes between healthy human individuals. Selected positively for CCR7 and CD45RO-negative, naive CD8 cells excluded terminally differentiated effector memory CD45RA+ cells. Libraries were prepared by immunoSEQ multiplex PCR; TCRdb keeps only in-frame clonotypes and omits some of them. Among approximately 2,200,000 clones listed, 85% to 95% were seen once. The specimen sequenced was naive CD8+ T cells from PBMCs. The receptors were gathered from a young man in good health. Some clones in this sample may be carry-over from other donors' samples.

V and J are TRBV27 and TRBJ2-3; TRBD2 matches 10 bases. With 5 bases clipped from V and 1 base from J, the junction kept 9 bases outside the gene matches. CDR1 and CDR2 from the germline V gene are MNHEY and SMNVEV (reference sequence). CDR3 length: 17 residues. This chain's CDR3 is CASSLFLAGAGTDTQYF. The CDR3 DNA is TGTGCCAGCAGTCTGTTTCTAGCGGGAGCAGGCACAGATACGCAGTATTTT.

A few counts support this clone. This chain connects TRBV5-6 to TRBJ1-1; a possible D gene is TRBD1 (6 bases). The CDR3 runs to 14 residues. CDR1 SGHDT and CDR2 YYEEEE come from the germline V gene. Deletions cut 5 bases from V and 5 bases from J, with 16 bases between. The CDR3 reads CASRNHRVWTEAFF. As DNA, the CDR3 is TGTGCCAGCAGGAACCACAGGGTCTGGACTGAAGCTTTCTTT.

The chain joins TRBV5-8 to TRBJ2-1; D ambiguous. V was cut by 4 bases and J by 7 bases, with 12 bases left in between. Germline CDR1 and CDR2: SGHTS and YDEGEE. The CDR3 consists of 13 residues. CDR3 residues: CASSQVVENEQFF. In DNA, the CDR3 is TGTGCCAGCAGCCAGGTGGTGGAGAATGAGCAGTTCTTC.

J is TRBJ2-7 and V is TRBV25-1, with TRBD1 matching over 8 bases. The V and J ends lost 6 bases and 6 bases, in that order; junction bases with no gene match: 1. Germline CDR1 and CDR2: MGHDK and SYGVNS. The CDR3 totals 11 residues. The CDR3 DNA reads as TGTGCCAGCAGGACAGGGGCCGAGCAGTACTTC. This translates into CASRTGAEQYF.

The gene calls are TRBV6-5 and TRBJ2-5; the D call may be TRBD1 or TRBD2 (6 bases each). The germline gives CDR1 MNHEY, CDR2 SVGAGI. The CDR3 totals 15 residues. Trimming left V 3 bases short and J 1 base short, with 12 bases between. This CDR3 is CASSYQRGVQETQYF. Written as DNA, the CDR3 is TGTGCCAGCAGTTATCAAAGGGGGGTCCAAGAGACCCAGTACTTC.

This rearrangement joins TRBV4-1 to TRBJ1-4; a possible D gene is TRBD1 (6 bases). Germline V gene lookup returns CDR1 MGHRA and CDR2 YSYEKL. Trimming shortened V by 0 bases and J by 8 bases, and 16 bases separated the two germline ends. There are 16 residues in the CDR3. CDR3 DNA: TGCGCCAGCAGCCAAGAACGCACAGGGCTTGGGGAAAAACTGTTTTTT. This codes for CASSQERTGLGEKLFF.

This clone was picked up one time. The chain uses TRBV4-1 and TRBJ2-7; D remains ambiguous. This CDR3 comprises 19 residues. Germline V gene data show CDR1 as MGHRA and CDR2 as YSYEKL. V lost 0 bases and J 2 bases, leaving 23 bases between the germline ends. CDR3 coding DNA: TGCGCCAGCAGCCAAGATGTCTCAGGCGTGTTCACCAAACCCTACGAGCAGTACTTC. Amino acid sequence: CASSQDVSGVFTKPYEQYF.

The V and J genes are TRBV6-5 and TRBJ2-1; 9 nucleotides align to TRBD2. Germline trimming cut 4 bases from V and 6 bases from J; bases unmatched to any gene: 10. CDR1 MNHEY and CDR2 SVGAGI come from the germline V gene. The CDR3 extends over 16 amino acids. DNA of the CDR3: TGTGCCAGCAGTTCCGAACCTAGCGGGAATGTCAATGAGCAGTTCTTC. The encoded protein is CASSSEPSGNVNEQFF.

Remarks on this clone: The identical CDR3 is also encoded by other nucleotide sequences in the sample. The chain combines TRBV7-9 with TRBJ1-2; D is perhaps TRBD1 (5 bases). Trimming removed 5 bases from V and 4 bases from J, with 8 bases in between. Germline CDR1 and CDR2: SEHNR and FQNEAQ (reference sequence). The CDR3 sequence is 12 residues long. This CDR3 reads CASSLDSYGYTF. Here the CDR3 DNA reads TGTGCCAGCAGCCTAGACAGCTATGGCTACACCTTC.

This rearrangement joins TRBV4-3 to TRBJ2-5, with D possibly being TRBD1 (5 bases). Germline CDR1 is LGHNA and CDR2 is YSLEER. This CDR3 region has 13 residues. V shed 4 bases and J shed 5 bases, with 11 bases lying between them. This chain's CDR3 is CASSLGGAETQYF. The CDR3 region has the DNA TGCGCCAGCAGCCTGGGTGGGGCGGAGACCCAGTACTTC.

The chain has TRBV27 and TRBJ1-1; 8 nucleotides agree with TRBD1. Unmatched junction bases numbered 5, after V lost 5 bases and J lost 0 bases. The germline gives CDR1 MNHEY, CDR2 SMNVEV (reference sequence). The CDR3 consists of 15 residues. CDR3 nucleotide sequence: TGTGCCAGCAGTGGACAGGGAACAATGAACACTGAAGCTTTCTTT. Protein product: CASSGQGTMNTEAFF.

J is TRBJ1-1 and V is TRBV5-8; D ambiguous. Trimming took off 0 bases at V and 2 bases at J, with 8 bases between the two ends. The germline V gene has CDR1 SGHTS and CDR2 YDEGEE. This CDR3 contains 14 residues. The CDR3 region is CASSLGPRNTEAFF. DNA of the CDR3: TGTGCCAGCAGCTTGGGGCCTCGCAACACTGAAGCTTTCTTT.

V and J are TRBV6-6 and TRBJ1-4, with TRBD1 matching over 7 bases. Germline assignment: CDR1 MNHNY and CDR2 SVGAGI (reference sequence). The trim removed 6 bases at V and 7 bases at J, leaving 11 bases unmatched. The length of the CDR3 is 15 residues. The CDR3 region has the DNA TGTGCCAGCAGCTTATTTCAGGGGGATGGTGAAAAACTGTTTTTT. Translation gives CASSLFQGDGEKLFF.

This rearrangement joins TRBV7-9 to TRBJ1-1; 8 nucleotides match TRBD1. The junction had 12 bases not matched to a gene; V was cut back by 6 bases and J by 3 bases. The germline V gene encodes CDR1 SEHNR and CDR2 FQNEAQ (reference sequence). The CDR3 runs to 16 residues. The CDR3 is CASRIMDRDGYTEAFF. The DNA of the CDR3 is TGTGCCAGCAGGATCATGGACAGGGACGGGTACACTGAAGCTTTCTTT. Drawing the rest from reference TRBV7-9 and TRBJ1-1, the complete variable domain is DTGVSQNPRHKITKRGQNVTFRCDPISEHNRLYWYRQTLGQGPEFLTYFQNEAQLEKSRLLSDRFSAERPKGSFSTLEIQRTEQGDSAMYLCASRIMDRDGYTEAFFGQGTRLTVV.

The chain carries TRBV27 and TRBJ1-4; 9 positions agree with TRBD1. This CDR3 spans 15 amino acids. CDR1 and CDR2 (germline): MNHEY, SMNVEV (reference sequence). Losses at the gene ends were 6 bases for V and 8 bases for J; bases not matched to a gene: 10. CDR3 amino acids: CASSPFPGQGEKLFF. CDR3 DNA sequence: TGTGCCAGCAGCCCCTTCCCGGGACAGGGAGAAAAACTGTTTTTT.

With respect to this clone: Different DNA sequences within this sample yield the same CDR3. DNA for the CDR3: TGCGCCAGCAGCTGGGGGCAGGGCTCCTACGAGCAGTACTTC. Protein: CASSWGQGSYEQYF. This sequence joins TRBV5-1 and TRBJ2-7; weak D call: TRBD1 (6 bases). The CDR3 is made up of 14 amino acids. Germline V CDR1 and CDR2: SGHRS, YFSETQ. Deletions cut 3 bases from V and 0 bases from J, with 10 bases between.

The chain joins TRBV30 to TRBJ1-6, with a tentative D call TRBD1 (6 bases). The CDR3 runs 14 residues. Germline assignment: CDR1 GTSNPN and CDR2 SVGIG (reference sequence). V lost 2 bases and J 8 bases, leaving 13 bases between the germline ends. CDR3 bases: TGTGCCTGGAGTCAAGACAGGCGGGATTCACCCCTCCACTTT. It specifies CAWSQDRRDSPLHF.

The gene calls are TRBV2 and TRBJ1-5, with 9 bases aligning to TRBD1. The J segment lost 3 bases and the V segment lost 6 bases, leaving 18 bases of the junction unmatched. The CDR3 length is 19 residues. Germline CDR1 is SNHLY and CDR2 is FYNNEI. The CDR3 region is CASRVHPGQGRTTNQPQHF. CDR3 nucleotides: TGTGCCAGCAGGGTACATCCGGGACAGGGTAGAACAACCAATCAGCCCCAGCATTTT.

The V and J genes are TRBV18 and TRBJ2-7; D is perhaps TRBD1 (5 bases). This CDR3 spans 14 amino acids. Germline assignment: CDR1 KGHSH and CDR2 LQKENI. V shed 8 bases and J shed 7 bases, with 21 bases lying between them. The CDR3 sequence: CASATSEGVREQYF. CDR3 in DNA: TGTGCCAGCGCAACCAGTGAAGGGGTGCGGGAGCAGTACTTC.

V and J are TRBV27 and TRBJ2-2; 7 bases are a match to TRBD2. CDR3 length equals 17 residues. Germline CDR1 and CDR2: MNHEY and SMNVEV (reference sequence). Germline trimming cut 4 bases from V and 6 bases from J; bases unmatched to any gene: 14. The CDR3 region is CASSSRLSGIPPGELFF. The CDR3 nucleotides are TGTGCCAGCAGTTCCCGCCTAAGCGGGATCCCCCCCGGGGAGCTGTTTTTT.

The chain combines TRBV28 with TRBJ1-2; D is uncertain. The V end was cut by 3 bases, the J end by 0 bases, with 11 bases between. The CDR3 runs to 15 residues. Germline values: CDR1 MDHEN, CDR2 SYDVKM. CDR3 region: CASSFLAAANYGYTF. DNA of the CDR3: TGTGCCAGCAGTTTCTTGGCGGCAGCTAACTATGGCTACACCTTC.

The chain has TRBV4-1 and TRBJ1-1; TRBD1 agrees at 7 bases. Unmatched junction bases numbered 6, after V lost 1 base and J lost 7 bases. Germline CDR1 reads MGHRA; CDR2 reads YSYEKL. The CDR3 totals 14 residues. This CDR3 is CASSQGTGAGEAFF. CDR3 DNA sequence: TGCGCCAGCAGCCAAGGTACAGGGGCCGGTGAAGCTTTCTTT.

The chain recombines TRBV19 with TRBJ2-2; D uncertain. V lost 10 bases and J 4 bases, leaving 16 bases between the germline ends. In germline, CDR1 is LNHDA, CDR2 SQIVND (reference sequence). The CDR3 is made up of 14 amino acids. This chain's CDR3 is CATTNIEATGELFF. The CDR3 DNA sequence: TGTGCCACAACCAATATAGAGGCCACCGGGGAGCTGTTTTTT.

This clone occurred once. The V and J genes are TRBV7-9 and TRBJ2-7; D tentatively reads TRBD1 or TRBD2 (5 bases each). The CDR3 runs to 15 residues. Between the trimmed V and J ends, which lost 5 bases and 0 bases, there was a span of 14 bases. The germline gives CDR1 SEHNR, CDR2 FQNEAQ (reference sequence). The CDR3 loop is CASSPRDGPSYEQYF. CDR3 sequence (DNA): TGTGCCAGCAGCCCCAGGGACGGACCCTCCTACGAGCAGTACTTC. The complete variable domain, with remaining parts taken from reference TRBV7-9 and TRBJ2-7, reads DTGVSQNPRHKITKRGQNVTFRCDPISEHNRLYWYRQTLGQGPEFLTYFQNEAQLEKSRLLSDRFSAERPKGSFSTLEIQRTEQGDSAMYLCASSPRDGPSYEQYFGPGTRLTVT.